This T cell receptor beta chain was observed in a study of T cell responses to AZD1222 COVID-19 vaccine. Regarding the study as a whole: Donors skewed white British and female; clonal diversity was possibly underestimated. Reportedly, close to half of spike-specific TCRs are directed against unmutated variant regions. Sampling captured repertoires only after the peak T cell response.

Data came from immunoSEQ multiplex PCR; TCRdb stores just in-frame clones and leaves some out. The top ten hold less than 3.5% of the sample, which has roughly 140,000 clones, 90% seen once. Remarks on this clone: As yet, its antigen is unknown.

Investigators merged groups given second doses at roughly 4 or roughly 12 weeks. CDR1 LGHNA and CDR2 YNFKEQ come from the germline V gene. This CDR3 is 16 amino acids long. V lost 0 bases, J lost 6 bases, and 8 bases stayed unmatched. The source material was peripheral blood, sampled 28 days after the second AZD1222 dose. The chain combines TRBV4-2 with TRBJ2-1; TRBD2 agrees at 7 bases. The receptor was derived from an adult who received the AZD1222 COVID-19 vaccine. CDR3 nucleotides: TGTGCCAGCAGCCAAGATCGGGCTAGCGGTATCAATGAGCAGTTCTTC. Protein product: CASSQDRASGINEQFF.